The clone carrying this T cell receptor beta chain showed up just once. What it binds is unknown. The sample originates from a study of blood T cells in healthy people across ages. Points from the study as a whole: Getting older went along with TCR beta diversity per million T cells dropping roughly linearly. In long-lived donors, naive CD4+ cell counts and diversity exceeded those of aged donors.

Sample-barcoded 5' priming and a J-beta primer mix drove a second PCR of roughly 6 to 12 cycles. Each of the samples gave a minimum of 2.5 million paired-end reads that contained CDR3. TCRdb recomputed calls from the 5' RACE reads with MiXCR, one row per CDR3 protein. The repertoire holds fewer than 800,000 distinct CDR3 sequences, with approximately 29% as singletons. Each sample yielded at least 6 million isolated PBMCs. Germline CDR1 LGHNA, CDR2 YSLEER. V shed 2 bases, J shed 4 bases, and the junction held 11 bases outside the gene matches. The CDR3 extends over 19 amino acids. The clonotype comes from a woman of 80 years or more in good health. The gene calls are TRBV4-3 and TRBJ2-1; TRBD2 matches 13 bases. Sequencing was carried out using blood. The chain's CDR3 is CASSQPGVLTSGGYNEQFF. The CDR3 nucleotides are TGCGCCAGCAGCCAACCGGGAGTCTTGACTAGCGGGGGGTACAATGAGCAGTTCTTC.